This T cell receptor beta chain appears in the sequencing data of a study of blood T cell repertoires in COVID-19. Background on the study: Collection of acute and convalescent COVID-19 samples took place in the United States, Italy and Spain. T cells, B-cell-depleted T cells, or PBMCs provided the cDNA or gDNA that served as material.

This clone was counted between two and nine times. In Seattle, patients joined the study during active infection and were tracked longitudinally. Germline V gene lookup returns CDR1 DFQATT and CDR2 SNEGSKA (reference sequence). This CDR3 is built from 11 residues. V was clipped by 7 bases and J by 6 bases, with 10 bases between them. Original processing methods: By means of reference gene primer amplification, nucleated cell counts were estimated. Generated by immunoSEQ multiplex PCR, the TCRdb table keeps only in-frame clones and is missing some. That table gives V, J and clone size, and the DNA gave D and trimming. The sample lists about 420,000 clones, roughly 89% seen once, with 0.8% to 1% in the top ten.

The sequence was collected from a man in his late teens or twenties with COVID-19, enrolled during active disease. This rearrangement joins TRBV20-1 to TRBJ2-1; a possible D gene is TRBD2 (6 bases). What was sequenced was peripheral blood. CDR3 DNA sequence: TGCAGTGTTGCGGGAATCAATGAGCAGTTCTTC. Protein sequence: CSVAGINEQFF.